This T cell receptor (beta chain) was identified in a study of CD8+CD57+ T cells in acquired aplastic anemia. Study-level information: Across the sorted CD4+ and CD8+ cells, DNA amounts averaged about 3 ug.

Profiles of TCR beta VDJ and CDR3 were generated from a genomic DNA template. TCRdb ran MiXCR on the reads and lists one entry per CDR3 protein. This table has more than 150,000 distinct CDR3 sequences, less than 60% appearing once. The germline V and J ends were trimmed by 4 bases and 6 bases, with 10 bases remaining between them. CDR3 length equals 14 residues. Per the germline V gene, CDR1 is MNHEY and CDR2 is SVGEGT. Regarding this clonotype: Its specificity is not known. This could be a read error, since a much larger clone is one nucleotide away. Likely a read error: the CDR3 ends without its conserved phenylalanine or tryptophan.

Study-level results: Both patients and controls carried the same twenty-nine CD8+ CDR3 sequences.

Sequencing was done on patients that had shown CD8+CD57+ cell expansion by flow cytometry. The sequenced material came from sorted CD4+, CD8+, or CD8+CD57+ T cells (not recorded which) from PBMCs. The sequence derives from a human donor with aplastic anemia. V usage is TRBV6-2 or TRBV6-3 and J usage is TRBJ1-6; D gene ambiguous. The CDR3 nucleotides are TGTGCCAGCAGTTTCGACGGTAGTAATTCACCCCTCCACTCT. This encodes CASSFDGSNSPLHS.